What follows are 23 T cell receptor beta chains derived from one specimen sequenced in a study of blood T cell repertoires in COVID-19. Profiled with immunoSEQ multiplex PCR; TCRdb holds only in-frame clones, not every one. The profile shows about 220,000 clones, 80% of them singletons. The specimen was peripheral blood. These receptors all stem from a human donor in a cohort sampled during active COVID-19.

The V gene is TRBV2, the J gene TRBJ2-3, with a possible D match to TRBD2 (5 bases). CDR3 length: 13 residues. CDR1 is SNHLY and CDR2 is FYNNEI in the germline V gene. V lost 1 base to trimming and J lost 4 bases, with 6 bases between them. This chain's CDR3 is CASSEGRSDTQYF. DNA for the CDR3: TGTGCCAGCAGTGAAGGGAGGTCAGATACGCAGTATTTT.

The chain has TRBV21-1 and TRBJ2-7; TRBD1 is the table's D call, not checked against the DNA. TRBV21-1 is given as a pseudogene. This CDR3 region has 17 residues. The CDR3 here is CASSTPRRDRAFYEQYF. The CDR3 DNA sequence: TGTGCCAGCAGCACACCCCGTAGGGACAGAGCCTTCTACGAGCAGTACTTC.

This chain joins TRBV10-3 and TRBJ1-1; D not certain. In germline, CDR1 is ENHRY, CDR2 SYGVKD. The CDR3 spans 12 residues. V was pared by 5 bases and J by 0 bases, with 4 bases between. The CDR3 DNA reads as TGTGCCATCAGTCCAATGAACACTGAAGCTTTCTTT. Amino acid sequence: CAISPMNTEAFF.

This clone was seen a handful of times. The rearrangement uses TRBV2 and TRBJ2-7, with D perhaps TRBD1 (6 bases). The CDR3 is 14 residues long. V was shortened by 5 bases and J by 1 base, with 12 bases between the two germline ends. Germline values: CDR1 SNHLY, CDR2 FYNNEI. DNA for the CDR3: TGTGCCAGCAGTCCGCGGACAGTTTCCTACGAGCAGTACTTC. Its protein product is CASSPRTVSYEQYF.

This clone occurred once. The CDR3 is CATSSRSAQRKTTDTQYF. The CDR3 DNA reads TGTGCCACCAGCTCCAGATCAGCACAGCGGAAGACCACAGATACGCAGTATTTT. The chain joins TRBV15 to TRBJ2-3; possibly TRBD2 for D (5 bases). The CDR3 length is 18 residues. V was shortened by 5 bases and J by 2 bases, with 23 bases between the two germline ends. The germline V gene has CDR1 LNHNV and CDR2 YYDKDF (reference sequence).

The CDR3 loop reads CASSFWDRGSEFGNQPQHF. CDR3 sequence (DNA): TGTGCCAGCAGTTTTTGGGACAGGGGATCGGAATTCGGTAATCAGCCCCAGCATTTT. The rearrangement joins TRBV28 to TRBJ1-5; 10 nucleotides agree with TRBD1. The trim removed 3 bases at V and 4 bases at J, leaving 15 bases unmatched. CDR1 and CDR2 from the germline V gene are MDHEN and SYDVKM. This CDR3 is 19 amino acids long.

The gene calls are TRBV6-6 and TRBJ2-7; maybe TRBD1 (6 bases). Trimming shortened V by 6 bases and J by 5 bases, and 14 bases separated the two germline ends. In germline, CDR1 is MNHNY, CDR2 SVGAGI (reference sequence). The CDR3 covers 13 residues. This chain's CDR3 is CASREGGLNEQYF. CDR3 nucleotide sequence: TGTGCCAGCAGGGAAGGGGGATTAAACGAGCAGTACTTC.

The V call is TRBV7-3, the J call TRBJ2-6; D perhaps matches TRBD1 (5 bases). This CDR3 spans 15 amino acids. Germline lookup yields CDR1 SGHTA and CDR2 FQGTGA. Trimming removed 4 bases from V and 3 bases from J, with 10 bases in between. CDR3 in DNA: TGTGCCAGCAGCTCACAGGCGCTTGGGGCCAACGTCCTGACTTTC. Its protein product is CASSSQALGANVLTF.

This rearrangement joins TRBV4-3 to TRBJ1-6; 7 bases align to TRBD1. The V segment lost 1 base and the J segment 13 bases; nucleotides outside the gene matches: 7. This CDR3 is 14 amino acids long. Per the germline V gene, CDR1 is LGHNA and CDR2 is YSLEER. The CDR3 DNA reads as TGCGCCAGCAGCCAAGGACAGGGTCTATCTCCCCTCCACTTT. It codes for CASSQGQGLSPLHF.

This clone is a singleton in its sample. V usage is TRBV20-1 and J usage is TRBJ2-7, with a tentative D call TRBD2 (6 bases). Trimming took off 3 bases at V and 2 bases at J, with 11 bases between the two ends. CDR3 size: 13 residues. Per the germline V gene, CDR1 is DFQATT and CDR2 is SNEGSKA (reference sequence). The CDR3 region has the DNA TGCAGTGCTAGTCCCGGGAGCCCCTACGAGCAGTACTTC. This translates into CSASPGSPYEQYF.

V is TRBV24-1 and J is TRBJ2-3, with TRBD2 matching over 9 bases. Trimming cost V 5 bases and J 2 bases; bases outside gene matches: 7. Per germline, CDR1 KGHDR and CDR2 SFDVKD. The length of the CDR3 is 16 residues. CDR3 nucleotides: TGTGCCACCAGTGGCTCAACTAGCGGGCACACAGATACGCAGTATTTT. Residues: CATSGSTSGHTDTQYF.

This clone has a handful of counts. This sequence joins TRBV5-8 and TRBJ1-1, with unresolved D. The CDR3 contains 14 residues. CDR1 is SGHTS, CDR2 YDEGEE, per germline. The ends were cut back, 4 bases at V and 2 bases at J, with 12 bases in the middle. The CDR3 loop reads CASSRRLGNTEAFF. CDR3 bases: TGTGCCAGCAGCAGAAGACTAGGCAACACTGAAGCTTTCTTT.

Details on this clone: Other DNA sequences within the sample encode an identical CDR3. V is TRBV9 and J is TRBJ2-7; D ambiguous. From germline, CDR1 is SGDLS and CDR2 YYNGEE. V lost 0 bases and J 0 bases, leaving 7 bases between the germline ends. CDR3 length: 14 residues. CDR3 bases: TGTGCCAGCAGCGTAGTTGGTAGCTCCTACGAGCAGTACTTC. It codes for CASSVVGSSYEQYF.

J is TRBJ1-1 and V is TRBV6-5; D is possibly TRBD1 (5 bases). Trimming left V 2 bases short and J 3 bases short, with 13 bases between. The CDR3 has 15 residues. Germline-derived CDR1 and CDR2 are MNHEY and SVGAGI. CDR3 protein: CASSYPPPGYTEAFF. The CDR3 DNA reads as TGTGCCAGCAGTTACCCCCCCCCAGGGTACACTGAAGCTTTCTTT.

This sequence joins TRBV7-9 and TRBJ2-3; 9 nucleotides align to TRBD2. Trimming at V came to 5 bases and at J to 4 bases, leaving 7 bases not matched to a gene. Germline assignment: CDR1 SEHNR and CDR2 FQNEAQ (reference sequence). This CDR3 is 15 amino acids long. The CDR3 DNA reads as TGTGCCAGCAGCCTCGAAGTAGCGGGGGCAGATACGCAGTATTTT. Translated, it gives CASSLEVAGADTQYF.

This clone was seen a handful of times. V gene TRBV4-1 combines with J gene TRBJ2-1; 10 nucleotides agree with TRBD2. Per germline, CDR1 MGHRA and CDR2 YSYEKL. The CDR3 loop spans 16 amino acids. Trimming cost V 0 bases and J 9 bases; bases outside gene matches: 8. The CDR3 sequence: CASSQDQSGRALEQFF. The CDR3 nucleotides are TGCGCCAGCAGCCAAGATCAGAGCGGGAGGGCCCTTGAGCAGTTCTTC.

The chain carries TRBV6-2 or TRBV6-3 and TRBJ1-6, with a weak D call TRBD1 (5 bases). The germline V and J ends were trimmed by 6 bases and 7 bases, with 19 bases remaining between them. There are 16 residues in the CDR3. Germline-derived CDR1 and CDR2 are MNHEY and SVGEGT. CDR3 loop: CASSRLIGTPNSPLHF. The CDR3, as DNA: TGTGCCAGCAGCCGCCTAATCGGGACTCCGAATTCACCCCTCCACTTT.

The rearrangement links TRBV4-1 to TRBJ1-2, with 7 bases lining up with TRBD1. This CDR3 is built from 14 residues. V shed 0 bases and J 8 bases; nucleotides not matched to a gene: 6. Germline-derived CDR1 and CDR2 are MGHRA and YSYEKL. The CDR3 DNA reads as TGCGCCAGCAGCCAAGATCCACAGGGGCGAGGCTACACCTTC. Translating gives CASSQDPQGRGYTF.

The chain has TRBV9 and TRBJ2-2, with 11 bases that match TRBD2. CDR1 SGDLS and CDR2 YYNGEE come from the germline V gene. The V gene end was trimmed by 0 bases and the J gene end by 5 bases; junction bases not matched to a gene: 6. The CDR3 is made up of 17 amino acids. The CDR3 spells CASSVAIAGGRTGELFF. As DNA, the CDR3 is TGTGCCAGCAGCGTAGCTATAGCGGGAGGGCGAACCGGGGAGCTGTTTTTT.

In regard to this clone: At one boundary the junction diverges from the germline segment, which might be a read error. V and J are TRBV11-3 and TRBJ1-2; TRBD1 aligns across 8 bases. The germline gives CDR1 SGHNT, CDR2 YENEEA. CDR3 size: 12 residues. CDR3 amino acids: CASSPLGQGGAF. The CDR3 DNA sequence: TGTGCCAGCAGCCCCCTTGGACAGGGTGGGGCCTTC.

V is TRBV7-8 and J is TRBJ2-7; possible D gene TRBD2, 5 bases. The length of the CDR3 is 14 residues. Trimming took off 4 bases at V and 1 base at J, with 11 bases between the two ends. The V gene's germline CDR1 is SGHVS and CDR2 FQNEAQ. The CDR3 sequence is CASSWRVNSYEQYF. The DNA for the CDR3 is TGTGCCAGCAGCTGGCGGGTGAATTCCTACGAGCAGTACTTC.

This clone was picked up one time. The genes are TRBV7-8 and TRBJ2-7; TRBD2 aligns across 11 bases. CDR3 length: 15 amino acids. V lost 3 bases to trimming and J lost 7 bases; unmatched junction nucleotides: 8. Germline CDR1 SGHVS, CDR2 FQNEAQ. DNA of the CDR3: TGTGCCAGCAGCTTTGAGACTAGCGGGACGGGGGAGCAGTACTTC. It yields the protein CASSFETSGTGEQYF. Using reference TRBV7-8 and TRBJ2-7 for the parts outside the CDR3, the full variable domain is GAGVSQSPRYKVAKRGQDVALRCDPISGHVSLFWYQQALGQGPEFLTYFQNEAQLDKSGLPSDRFFAERPEGSVSTLKIQRTQQEDSAVYLCASSFETSGTGEQYFGPGTRLTVT.

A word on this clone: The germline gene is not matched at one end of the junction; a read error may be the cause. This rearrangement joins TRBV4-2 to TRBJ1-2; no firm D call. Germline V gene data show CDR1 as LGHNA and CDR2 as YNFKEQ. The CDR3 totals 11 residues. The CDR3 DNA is TGTGCCAGCAGCCAAGATTACGCGGTTTTCTTC. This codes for CASSQDYAVFF.